This T cell receptor (beta chain) was captured by sequencing in a study of spatial heterogeneity in lung cancer. Findings and limits, study-wide: Tumoral mutation counts were tracked by counts of expanded intratumoral alpha and beta TCRs.

The time point is: sample taken at primary tumor resection. The donors, fewer than 95 patients with untreated early-stage non-small cell lung cancer, provided the samples. No cell sorting; template was whole RNA from tumor, lung tissue or PBMC. The CDR3 is made up of 13 amino acids. Germline values: CDR1 SEHNR, CDR2 FQNEAQ (reference sequence). V dropped 5 bases and J dropped 7 bases, with 11 bases sitting between them. One entry per CDR3 protein results from TCRdb running MiXCR on the 5' RACE reads. The profile covers over 7,500 distinct CDR3 sequences, with 5.5% to 7.5% appearing a single time and less than 8.5% taken by the ten largest. Many counts were recorded for this clonotype. Its target is unknown.

The sequence was obtained from a female donor with early-stage non-small cell lung cancer. The sequencing used lung tumor tissue, collected at surgery. V is TRBV7-9 and J is TRBJ1-4, with D unresolved. CDR3 nucleotides: TGTGCCAGCAGCGAGGGAGGAAGTGAAAAACTGTTTTTT. Translated, it gives CASSEGGSEKLFF.